The 9 T cell receptor beta chains listed next were all sequenced from one sample in a study of cytomegalovirus exposure and HLA in healthy donors. Both 60 Vbeta primers and 13 Jbeta primers went into the PCR. TCRdb's table, derived via immunoSEQ multiplex PCR, lists solely in-frame clones and lacks some. Altogether about 80,000 clones are present, around 67% being singletons, with the ten largest covering 6.9%. The specimen was PBMCs. The receptor set was obtained from a woman in her 50s in good health and CMV-seropositive.

This clone has a handful of counts. The genes are TRBV5-1 and TRBJ2-1; 10 nucleotides line up with TRBD1. V shed 4 bases, J shed 3 bases, and the junction held 4 bases outside the gene matches. Germline V gene sequence: CDR1 SGHRS, CDR2 YFSETQ. The CDR3 has 15 residues. The CDR3 is CASSPGTGVYNEQFF. CDR3 bases: TGCGCCAGCAGCCCAGGGACAGGGGTCTACAATGAGCAGTTCTTC. Drawing the rest from reference TRBV5-1 and TRBJ2-1, the complete variable domain is KAGVTQTPRYLIKTRGQQVTLSCSPISGHRSVSWYQQTPGQGLQFLFEYFSETQRNKGNFPGRFSGRQFSNSRSEMNVSTLELGDSALYLCASSPGTGVYNEQFFGPGTRLTVL.

In nucleotides, the CDR3 is TGTGCCAGCAGCTTAGCCTGGGGGGGAACTGAAGCTTTCTTT. Its translation: CASSLAWGGTEAFF. The V gene is TRBV7-9, the J gene TRBJ1-1; D may be TRBD1 (5 bases). The CDR3 has 14 amino acids. V shed 0 bases and J shed 5 bases, with 10 bases lying between them. Germline V gene data show CDR1 as SEHNR and CDR2 as FQNEAQ (reference sequence).

The chain is built from TRBV5-1 and TRBJ2-3; TRBD2 matches at 7 bases. The CDR3 spans 18 residues. Germline CDR1 is SGHRS and CDR2 is YFSETQ. After removal of 4 bases from V and 0 bases from J, the junction contained 14 bases not matched to a gene. CDR3 amino acids: CASSLEGSGGPSTDTQYF. Here the CDR3 DNA reads TGCGCCAGCAGCCTGGAGGGTTCGGGGGGACCTAGCACAGATACGCAGTATTTT.

The J gene is TRBJ1-2, the V gene TRBV12-2; the table names TRBD1, a call not compared with the DNA. TRBV12-2 is marked as a pseudogene. The CDR3 extends over 13 amino acids. The CDR3 sequence is CASRLGTGDGYTF. The CDR3 nucleotides read TGTGCAAGTCGCTTAGGGACAGGGGATGGCTACACCTTC.

This clone showed up just a few times. The J gene is TRBJ1-1, the V gene TRBV7-3; possibly TRBD1 for D (6 bases). CDR1 and CDR2 (germline): SGHTA, FQGTGA. This CDR3 has 15 amino acids. Trimming took 5 bases from V and 4 from J, leaving 17 bases between them. The chain's CDR3 is CASSRGGGSGTEAFF. CDR3 DNA: TGTGCCAGCAGCCGAGGGGGGGGCAGCGGCACTGAAGCTTTCTTT.

This clone is a singleton in its sample. The chain recombines TRBV18 with TRBJ1-3; 9 bases line up with TRBD1. This CDR3 comprises 17 residues. Germline V lookup: CDR1 KGHSH, CDR2 LQKENI. The V gene end was trimmed by 3 bases and the J gene end by 4 bases; junction bases not matched to a gene: 10. DNA for the CDR3: TGTGCCAGCTCACCGCGGACAGGGGTATTAGCGGGAAACACCATATATTTT. It specifies CASSPRTGVLAGNTIYF.

The genes are TRBV5-1 and TRBJ1-2, with D unresolved. The CDR3 runs 14 residues. Germline V gene data show CDR1 as SGHRS and CDR2 as YFSETQ. Trimming removed 0 bases at V and 2 bases at J, with 8 bases between. The CDR3 bases are TGCGCCAGCAGCTTGGTTTCAGAAAACTATGGCTACACCTTC. Translation: CASSLVSENYGYTF.

This sequence joins TRBV29-1 and TRBJ1-2; the D gene is possibly TRBD1 (6 bases). Trimming shortened V by 6 bases and J by 3 bases, and 14 bases separated the two germline ends. The CDR3 totals 13 residues. The germline V gene encodes CDR1 SQVTM and CDR2 ANQGSEA. CDR3 in amino acids: CSVEGGDYYGYTF. The DNA of the CDR3 is TGCAGCGTGGAGGGGGGGGACTACTATGGCTACACCTTC.

J is TRBJ1-4 and V is TRBV23-1; a weak D match, TRBD1 (5 bases). TRBV23-1 is an ORF, with its function uncertain. The CDR3 has 15 amino acids. V was trimmed by 4 bases and J by 6 bases, leaving 15 bases between them. In DNA, the CDR3 is TGCGCCAGCAGTCTGGGGACTTACGACTATGAAAAACTGTTTTTT. This gives the protein CASSLGTYDYEKLFF.